This TCR beta chain is drawn from a study of T-cell memory formation after mild COVID-19 (dated by TCRdb to the early 2020s). At the level of the whole study: TCR sequence clusters from the two donors were largely donor specific. In a couple of donors, T-cell clones that expanded and contracted after mild COVID-19 were followed by sequencing TCRalpha and TCRbeta repertoires longitudinally. The cohort was made up of two young adult volunteers, one female and one male, who were previously healthy.

Compared with germline, V lacks 5 bases and J lacks 6 bases; bases without a gene match: 8. The germline V gene sets CDR1 to SGHRS and CDR2 to YFSETQ. Reading from cysteine to phenylalanine, the CDR3 counts 16 amino acids. The entry retains the CDR3 DNA only, 48 bases that are in frame from base 1. Ficoll-Paque density gradient centrifugation was the method used to isolate PBMCs. The table lists this clonotype with a few counts. Its antigen remains undetermined. No base quality values were provided; no much bigger clone lies one nucleotide off. Instrument used: Illumina NovaSeq 6000. TCRalpha and TCRbeta cDNA libraries were built by 5'RACE with constant-segment primers, adding sample barcodes and unique molecular identifiers. Trizol reagent was used to extract RNA from every sample. The libraries were amplified in two PCR steps, and the second step added a second sample barcode and Illumina TruSeq adapters. The libraries were sequenced on an Illumina NovaSeq using 2 x 150 bp paired-end reads. The authors' pipeline ran thus. With migec v1.2.7, reads were demultiplexed and then collapsed into UMI-guided consensus sequences. Using mixcr v2.1.11, UMI consensuses were aligned to TRA and TRB V and J templates and then assembled into clonotypes. Expanded or contracted clonotypes were those called significant by both edgeR and NoisET, with noise models trained on biological replicates. For edgeR calls, the thresholds were a false discovery rate-adjusted p below 0.01 and a log2 fold-change of 1. As an exploratory analysis of dynamics, max-normalized trajectories of the 1000 most abundant clonotypes were examined with PCA combined with hierarchical clustering. Separately sequenced CD4+ and CD8+ repertoires were used to assign a CD4 or CD8 phenotype to each responding clone. Using fastp trimming at Q25 and MiXCR clonotype assembly, TCRdb reanalyzed the public sequencing data and kept in-frame beta chains. Every distinct CDR3 protein forms one entry, paired with its most common genes and DNA. TCRdb, rather than the study authors, made the V and J calls. The sample table holds 180,000 or so distinct CDR3 sequences, of which under 14% were seen once. Approximately 3.4% of the sample is taken by the ten largest.

Study-wide findings and limitations: SARS-CoV-2 specificity was not confirmed for the second-wave clones peaking on day 37. Contracting CD4+ clones were found mainly in CM and EM memory subsets, while CD8+ clones were enriched in EMRA. Balanced CD4/CD8 phenotypes were observed for clones contracting from day 15 to 85, whereas a bias towards CD4+ was observed for a second wave of clones expanding from day 15 to 37. The study covered only a couple of mild cases, and larger cohorts including severe cases with pre-infection samples were considered necessary. Some responding clones were found in pre-infection memory, which suggests that pre-existing cross-reactive memory T cells took part in the SARS-CoV-2 response.

Recombination connected TRBV5-1 to TRBJ2-3, with 14 central nucleotides matching TRBD2. Sequences were obtained from PBMCs or a T cell subset sorted from them (not recorded which). This clonotype was sampled from a man aged 18-30 years who had mild COVID-19 (a few samples of this study predate the infection). The sample titles of this study are shuffled in the database, so cell type and time point are left out; the donor was told from shared clones. The nucleotide sequence reads as follows: TGCGCCAGCAGTACCACCGGGACTAGCGGGGGTGATACGCAGTATTTT. Its protein product is CASSTTGTSGGDTQYF.